One and the same sample provided the 8 T cell receptor beta chains below, sequenced in a study of T cell changes during pregnancy in multiple sclerosis. The data were produced by immunoSEQ multiplex PCR, yet TCRdb's version contains in-frame clones alone and is incomplete. The profile shows about 40,000 clones, around 94% of them singletons. The sample in question was CD4+ T cells from peripheral blood mononuclear cells, obtained before pregnancy. All receptors come from a female donor with multiple sclerosis, enrolled in a pregnancy study.

For the CDR3, the DNA is TGTGCCTGGAGGTTACCCTCAGACAGCCTTAATTCACCCCTCCACTTT. Translating gives CAWRLPSDSLNSPLHF. This rearrangement joins TRBV30 to TRBJ1-6, with D tentatively TRBD1 (5 bases). The CDR3 is made up of 16 amino acids. From germline, CDR1 is GTSNPN and CDR2 SVGIG (reference sequence). Trimming left V 3 bases short and J 6 bases short, with 18 bases between.

This clone was recorded only once. The chain joins TRBV14 to TRBJ1-4; 8 bases are a match to TRBD1. The CDR3 is 15 residues long. CDR1 SGHDN and CDR2 FVKESK come from the germline V gene. The junction had 7 bases not matched to a gene; V was cut back by 3 bases and J by 7 bases. The CDR3 DNA sequence: TGTGCCAGCAGCCAGGACAGGGTGTGGGGTGAAAAACTGTTTTTT. It encodes CASSQDRVWGEKLFF. Supplemented by reference TRBV14 and TRBJ1-4, the full variable domain reads EAGVTQFPSHSVIEKGQTVTLRCDPISGHDNLYWYRRVMGKEIKFLLHFVKESKQDESGMPNNRFLAERTGGTYSTLKVQPAELEDSGVYFCASSQDRVWGEKLFFGSGTQLSVL.

This chain's CDR3 is CASSFIGARSGYTF. CDR3 nucleotides: TGTGCCAGCAGTTTTATAGGGGCGCGGAGTGGCTACACCTTC. This rearrangement joins TRBV28 to TRBJ1-2, with D possibly TRBD1 on 5 matching bases. The V gene's germline CDR1 is MDHEN and CDR2 SYDVKM. The CDR3 contains 14 residues. The V end lost 3 bases, the J end lost 7 bases, and 15 bases lay between the germline ends.

V is TRBV29-1 and J is TRBJ2-1, with TRBD1 as a possible D gene (6 bases). Trimming removed 5 bases at V and 6 bases at J, with 20 bases between. This CDR3 region has 15 residues. Germline CDR1 SQVTM, CDR2 ANQGSEA. This CDR3 reads CSVRRGSQGPNEQFF. The CDR3 nucleotides are TGCAGCGTTCGTAGGGGGTCGCAGGGCCCCAATGAGCAGTTCTTC.

This clone was observed a single time. V gene TRBV4-3 combines with J gene TRBJ2-7, with TRBD2 matching 11 bases. CDR1 and CDR2 from the germline V gene are LGHNA and YSLEER. Trimming removed 0 bases from V and 7 bases from J; junction bases left unmatched: 11. The CDR3 consists of 17 residues. The CDR3 DNA reads as TGCGCCAGCAGCCAAGATCGGTTTAGCGGGGGGGGGAGGGAGCAGTACTTC. Its translation is CASSQDRFSGGGREQYF.

The rearrangement uses TRBV6-7 and TRBJ2-2; the D gene is possibly TRBD1 (5 bases). TRBV6-7 is treated as an ORF (open reading frame) with a function not yet certain. Trimming left V 10 bases short and J 2 bases short, with 17 bases between. The CDR3 sequence is 15 residues long. CDR3: CAIIQGFYNTGELFF. As DNA, the CDR3 is TGTGCCATCATCCAGGGTTTTTATAACACCGGGGAGCTGTTTTTT.

The chain employs TRBV6-6 and TRBJ2-1, with 10 bases lining up with TRBD2. Unmatched junction bases numbered 12, after V lost 7 bases and J lost 9 bases. The germline V gene encodes CDR1 MNHNY and CDR2 SVGAGI (reference sequence). The CDR3 has 15 amino acids. The CDR3 region has the DNA TGTGCCAGCAAAGGAACACTAGCGGGAATGAGTGAGCAGTTCTTC. Protein sequence: CASKGTLAGMSEQFF.

The gene calls are TRBV4-2 and TRBJ2-7; D is undetermined. CDR1 and CDR2 (germline): LGHNA, YNFKEQ. Trimming removed 0 bases at V and 9 bases at J, with 12 bases between. CDR3 length equals 13 residues. The CDR3 spells CASSQDLISLQYF. CDR3 DNA: TGTGCCAGCAGCCAAGATCTAATTAGTCTGCAGTACTTC.